The entry that follows covers one T cell receptor beta chain sequence. What it recognizes is unknown. The sample originates from a study of T cell responses to AZD1222 COVID-19 vaccine. Study-wide results and caveats: No repertoire was sampled before or during the peak T cell response, only after it. Most donors were white British, females outnumbered males, and clonal diversity was possibly underestimated. Among vaccine-associated CD4 TCRs, coverage spanned spike, with dominance at 160-218 and 743-854.

The table came from immunoSEQ multiplex PCR; TCRdb's copy has only in-frame clones and leaves some out. The sample has 130,000 to 150,000 clones, over 85% seen once. Per the germline V gene, CDR1 is SGHTS and CDR2 is YDEGEE. The CDR3 consists of 14 residues. The V and J ends lost 2 bases and 4 bases respectively, with 12 bases between them. The receptor's source is an adult in good health. V and J are TRBV5-8 and TRBJ1-1; D gene uncertain. The sample in question was peripheral blood, obtained on day 0 of AZD1222 vaccination. CDR3 DNA sequence: TGTGCCAGCAGCTTCGGCAGTGGCTTCACTGAAGCTTTCTTT. This codes for CASSFGSGFTEAFF.